The 30 T cell receptor beta chains reported below all come from one sample, sequenced in a study of preoperative IRX-2 immunotherapy in early breast cancer. Treatment reported: preoperative locoregional IRX-2 cytokine immunotherapy. Repertoires were generated with immunoSEQ multiplex PCR, while TCRdb's copy carries only in-frame clones and drops some. The table shows 39,000 or so clones, with 70% to 85% occurring only once. Source: tumor tissue, taken after IRX-2 immunotherapy. These TCRs come from a human donor with breast cancer.

This clone has just one count. V and J are TRBV11-3 and TRBJ2-2; 10 bases are shared with TRBD2. Germline trimming cut 2 bases from V and 6 bases from J; bases unmatched to any gene: 6. Germline values: CDR1 SGHNT, CDR2 YENEEA. This CDR3 contains 16 residues. CDR3: CASSLPSGGGSGELFF. CDR3 DNA sequence: TGTGCCAGCAGCTTACCTAGCGGGGGTGGATCCGGGGAGCTGTTTTTT. Together with reference TRBV11-3 and TRBJ2-2, the CDR3 gives the full variable domain: EAGVVQSPRYKIIEKKQPVAFWCNPISGHNTLYWYLQNLGQGPELLIRYENEEAVDDSQLPKDRFSAERLKGVDSTLKIQPAELGDSAVYLCASSLPSGGGSGELFFGEGSRLTVL.

This chain connects TRBV28 to TRBJ2-1, with TRBD2 matching over 8 bases. This CDR3 contains 15 residues. Germline trimming cut 7 bases from V and 5 bases from J; bases unmatched to any gene: 10. Germline V lookup: CDR1 MDHEN, CDR2 SYDVKM. The CDR3 DNA reads as TGTGCCAGCACCTCCCTTAGCGGGGTAAACAATGAGCAGTTCTTC. Protein sequence: CASTSLSGVNNEQFF. Based on the CDR3 plus reference TRBV28 and TRBJ2-1, the full variable domain is DVKVTQSSRYLVKRTGEKVFLECVQDMDHENMFWYRQDPGLGLRLIYFSYDVKMKEKGDIPEGYSVSREKKERFSLILESASTNQTSMYLCASTSLSGVNNEQFFGPGTRLTVL.

V is TRBV18 and J is TRBJ2-1; D tentatively reads TRBD1 or TRBD2 (5 bases each). The germline CDR1 and CDR2 sequences are KGHSH and LQKENI. The CDR3 is 13 amino acids. The V end lost 2 bases, the J end lost 9 bases, and 11 bases lay between the germline ends. The chain's CDR3 is CASSPSKGREQFF. Here the CDR3 DNA reads TGTGCCAGCTCACCATCAAAGGGACGTGAGCAGTTCTTC.

The rearrangement uses TRBV11-3 and TRBJ2-6; a weak D match, TRBD2 (6 bases). CDR1 and CDR2 (germline): SGHNT, YENEEA. The CDR3 loop spans 15 amino acids. Trimming took off 5 bases at V and 4 bases at J, with 12 bases between the two ends. DNA for the CDR3: TGTGCCAGCAGCCAACTAGCTTCCGGGGCCAACGTCCTGACTTTC. Its protein product is CASSQLASGANVLTF.

The rearrangement joins TRBV5-1 to TRBJ2-1; D may be TRBD2 (5 bases). Trimming took off 4 bases at V and 5 bases at J, with 13 bases between the two ends. Germline CDR1 is SGHRS and CDR2 is YFSETQ. The CDR3 covers 14 residues. CDR3 residues: CASSSGPANNEQFF. The DNA for the CDR3 is TGCGCCAGCAGCAGCGGTCCTGCTAACAATGAGCAGTTCTTC.

V and J are TRBV14 and TRBJ1-2; no clear D. V was shortened by 3 bases and J by 5 bases, with 10 bases between the two germline ends. CDR3 length equals 13 residues. Germline values: CDR1 SGHDN, CDR2 FVKESK. CDR3 coding DNA: TGTGCCAGCAGCCAGGGCCTAGGATATGGCTACACCTTC. Protein: CASSQGLGYGYTF.

V and J are TRBV19 and TRBJ1-1, with TRBD1 identical over 7 bases. V dropped 1 base and J dropped 5; count of bases not matched to a gene: 13. Germline CDR1 and CDR2: LNHDA and SQIVND (reference sequence). CDR3 size: 17 residues. The CDR3 bases are TGTGCCAGTAGTATAGGTTCGGACAGGAGGTTTCGGACTGAAGCTTTCTTT. Translating gives CASSIGSDRRFRTEAFF.

The chain links TRBV4-1 to TRBJ2-1, with 12 bases that match TRBD2. V shed 2 bases and J 7 bases; nucleotides not matched to a gene: 6. The CDR3 sequence is 16 residues long. Germline CDR1 and CDR2: MGHRA and YSYEKL. The CDR3 region has the DNA TGCGCCAGCAGCCAAACCCGACTAGCGGGGGAGAATGAGCAGTTCTTC. Translation gives CASSQTRLAGENEQFF.

The J gene is TRBJ2-3, the V gene TRBV11-3; 8 bases agree with TRBD2. This CDR3 comprises 15 residues. Looked up from germline, CDR1 is SGHNT and CDR2 is YENEEA. V lost 1 base, J lost 3 bases, and 3 bases stayed unmatched. The CDR3: CASSLGRGGTDTQYF. CDR3 coding DNA: TGTGCCAGCAGCTTAGGTCGGGGGGGGACAGATACGCAGTATTTT.

As to this clone: The CDR3 end is not reached by the read, which stops 1 residue before it; the germline J gene fills it in. V and J are TRBV6-1 and TRBJ1-1, with D possibly being TRBD1 (6 bases). V was trimmed by 1 base and J by 3 bases, leaving 6 bases between them. Germline V gives CDR1 MNHNS, CDR2 SASEGT. This CDR3 spans 13 amino acids. The CDR3 protein is CASSEDRDTEAFF. The CDR3 DNA, read in part, is TGTGCCAGCAGTGAAGACAGGGACACTGAAGCTTTC.

Only one count was recorded for this clone. This chain joins TRBV7-2 and TRBJ2-4, with 7 bases that match TRBD1. From germline, CDR1 is SGHTA and CDR2 FQGNSA. Losses at the gene ends were 4 bases for V and 6 bases for J; bases not matched to a gene: 3. The CDR3 is 13 residues long. For the CDR3, the DNA is TGTGCCAGCAGCTCACAGGGGAGAAACATTCAGTACTTC. Amino acids: CASSSQGRNIQYF.

The J gene is TRBJ2-7, the V gene TRBV28; the match to TRBD1 covers 9 bases. This CDR3 region has 18 residues. The junction had 12 bases not matched to a gene; V was cut back by 2 bases and J by 1 base. The germline V gene encodes CDR1 MDHEN and CDR2 SYDVKM. The CDR3 DNA is TGTGCCAGCAGTTTAGTCGTAGCATCGGACAGGGGATCCTACGAGCAGTACTTC. As protein: CASSLVVASDRGSYEQYF.

The V and J genes are TRBV19 and TRBJ2-5; D remains ambiguous. Trimming shortened V by 0 bases and J by 5 bases, and 7 bases separated the two germline ends. This CDR3 is built from 13 residues. Per the germline V gene, CDR1 is LNHDA and CDR2 is SQIVND (reference sequence). CDR3 in amino acids: CASSIELGETQYF. CDR3 bases: TGTGCCAGTAGTATAGAGCTGGGCGAGACCCAGTACTTC.

The V call is TRBV28, the J call TRBJ1-6, with D possibly matching TRBD1 (5 bases). V was cut by 6 bases and J by 7 bases, with 16 bases left in between. The CDR3 consists of 15 residues. CDR1 MDHEN and CDR2 SYDVKM come from the germline V gene. In DNA, the CDR3 is TGTGCCAGCAGGGGCCTCGGGACGGGGAATTCACCCCTCCACTTT. It encodes CASRGLGTGNSPLHF.

The chain recombines TRBV11-3 with TRBJ2-1; 7 nucleotides match TRBD2. Unmatched junction bases numbered 10, after V lost 5 bases and J lost 0 bases. Per the germline V gene, CDR1 is SGHNT and CDR2 is YENEEA. CDR3 length: 17 amino acids. As DNA, the CDR3 is TGTGCCAGCAGCCTCGGGAAAGGACTAGGCTCCTACAATGAGCAGTTCTTC. Its protein is CASSLGKGLGSYNEQFF.

The genes are TRBV1 and TRBJ2-1; the table gives TRBD2 as D, unverified against the DNA. TRBV1 is noted as a pseudogene. The CDR3 is made up of 14 amino acids. Here the CDR3 reads CASSQDSAGDEQFF. CDR3 DNA sequence: TGCGCCAGCAGCCAAGATTCAGCCGGGGATGAGCAGTTCTTC.

The CDR3 loop reads CASSITGSQNQPQHF. CDR3 sequence (DNA): TGTGCCAGTAGTATCACAGGGAGCCAGAATCAGCCCCAGCATTTT. This chain connects TRBV19 to TRBJ1-5, with TRBD1 as a possible D gene (6 bases). Trimming took off 3 bases at V and 4 bases at J, with 13 bases between the two ends. The CDR3 spans 15 residues. The germline V gene encodes CDR1 LNHDA and CDR2 SQIVND (reference sequence).

CDR3 nucleotide sequence: TGTGCCAGTAGCCGGGACAGGGACACTGAAGCTTTCTTT. It codes for CASSRDRDTEAFF. The chain has TRBV19 and TRBJ1-1; 9 bases are shared with TRBD1. Germline-derived CDR1 and CDR2 are LNHDA and SQIVND (reference sequence). The CDR3 extends over 13 amino acids. V was pared by 6 bases and J by 3 bases, with 2 bases of the junction left unmatched.

This clone has more than one count but fewer than ten. This chain links TRBV19 with TRBJ2-2; TRBD1 is a possible D gene (6 bases). The V end was cut by 7 bases, the J end by 0 bases, with 18 bases between. This CDR3 spans 17 amino acids. Germline V gives CDR1 LNHDA, CDR2 SQIVND (reference sequence). The CDR3 reads CASNFGRGPANTGELFF. In nucleotides, the CDR3 is TGTGCCAGTAATTTCGGCAGGGGTCCCGCGAACACCGGGGAGCTGTTTTTT.

This chain joins TRBV5-1 and TRBJ2-7; D not resolved. This CDR3 contains 14 residues. The germline CDR1 and CDR2 sequences are SGHRS and YFSETQ. V was clipped by 1 base and J by 5 bases, with 13 bases between them. CDR3 coding DNA: TGCGCCAGCAGCTTGCGGTCGAATGTCGACGAGCAGTACTTC. Its protein is CASSLRSNVDEQYF.

This clone was seen just once. The genes are TRBV6-8 and TRBJ2-3, with 12 bases aligning to TRBD2. Germline values: CDR1 MNHGY, CDR2 SAAAGT. V was pared by 5 bases and J by 3 bases, with 3 bases of the junction left unmatched. The CDR3 length is 15 residues. The CDR3 loop is CASSGLAGSTDTQYF. The CDR3 bases are TGTGCCAGCAGTGGACTAGCGGGGTCTACAGATACGCAGTATTTT.

The rearrangement joins TRBV1 to TRBJ1-1; the tabulated D call, TRBD1, remains unverified against the DNA. TRBV1 counts as a pseudogene. The CDR3 runs to 18 residues. The CDR3 here is CASSQFSRDSLMNTEAFF. Here the CDR3 DNA reads TGCGCCAGCAGCCAGTTCAGCCGGGACAGTCTAATGAACACTGAAGCTTTCTTT.

The CDR3 DNA reads TGTGCCAGCAGGGCGGAACTTAATCAGCCCCAGCATTTT. This encodes CASRAELNQPQHF. V gene TRBV6-8 combines with J gene TRBJ1-5; D not resolved. Deletions cut 6 bases from V and 4 bases from J, with 10 bases between. Germline assignment: CDR1 MNHGY and CDR2 SAAAGT. There are 13 residues in the CDR3.

The chain combines TRBV19 with TRBJ1-1, with D unclear. CDR3 length equals 15 residues. V gave up 2 bases and J gave up 5 bases, with 15 bases separating them. Germline V gene lookup returns CDR1 LNHDA and CDR2 SQIVND (reference sequence). Here the CDR3 DNA reads TGTGCCAGTAGTATAACCCCTGACCCAGGAACTGAAGCTTTCTTT. It is translated as CASSITPDPGTEAFF.

This clone was counted once. The J gene is TRBJ2-5, the V gene TRBV19; 9 bases align to TRBD1. V lost 6 bases, J lost 2 bases, and 1 base stayed unmatched. The germline CDR1 and CDR2 sequences are LNHDA and SQIVND (reference sequence). The CDR3 extends over 13 amino acids. As DNA, the CDR3 is TGTGCCAGTAGGGGGACAGGGCAAGAGACCCAGTACTTC. Translating it yields CASRGTGQETQYF.

The CDR3 DNA sequence: TGTGCCAGCAGCTTTCCAGGGGGTGAGACCCAGTACTTC. Its protein is CASSFPGGETQYF. The chain employs TRBV7-4 and TRBJ2-5; 7 nucleotides agree with TRBD1. J was trimmed by 5 bases and V by 3 bases; bases with no gene match: 3. The CDR3 length is 13 residues. Per germline, CDR1 SGHVT and CDR2 SQSDAQ.

This chain connects TRBV5-1 to TRBJ1-2; D gene ambiguous. The V end lost 4 bases, the J end lost 0 bases, and 13 bases lay between the germline ends. Germline V gene sequence: CDR1 SGHRS, CDR2 YFSETQ. This CDR3 comprises 15 residues. The DNA for the CDR3 is TGCGCCAGCAGCCTCCAGTCTCCAGCTAACTATGGCTACACCTTC. This encodes CASSLQSPANYGYTF.

This chain joins TRBV7-1 and TRBJ2-3; 7 bases line up with TRBD2. TRBV7-1 has ORF status, its function being uncertain. Unmatched junction bases numbered 4, after V lost 5 bases and J lost 5 bases. The CDR3 extends over 13 amino acids. CDR3 sequence: CASSGLGVDTQYF. The CDR3, as DNA: TGTGCCAGCAGCGGACTAGGCGTAGATACGCAGTATTTT.

The sample holds one count of this clone. CDR3 sequence: CASSADISYNEQFF. CDR3 DNA sequence: TGCGCCAGCAGCGCGGACATCTCCTACAATGAGCAGTTCTTC. V gene TRBV5-1 combines with J gene TRBJ2-1; weak D call: TRBD1 (5 bases). V was clipped by 4 bases and J by 0 bases, with 8 bases between them. The germline V gene encodes CDR1 SGHRS and CDR2 YFSETQ. The CDR3 consists of 14 residues.

V is TRBV5-1 and J is TRBJ1-2; maybe TRBD1 (5 bases). This CDR3 contains 14 residues. Germline CDR1 and CDR2: SGHRS and YFSETQ. V dropped 0 bases and J dropped 8 bases, with 14 bases sitting between them. CDR3 in DNA: TGCGCCAGCAGCTTGGAGGGGCGACGCAGCGGCTACACCTTC. Its protein product is CASSLEGRRSGYTF.